This T cell receptor (beta chain) originates from a study of Ad26.COV2.S vaccination and SARS-CoV-2 variants. Sequencing used immunoSEQ multiplex PCR; TCRdb keeps in-frame clones, though not all of them. The repertoire includes fewer than 55,000 clones, 75% to 85% of them detected once, and less than 50% sits in the top ten. Trimming left V 2 bases short and J 5 bases short, with 10 bases between. This CDR3 comprises 14 residues. CDR1 is SGHTA, CDR2 FQGNSA, per germline. About this clone: The target antigen is unknown.

Study-wide results and limits: After vaccination, substantial breadth of spike-specific CD8+ and CD4+ responses was reported. Quantification of TCR breadth and depth may have yielded underestimates of total T cell responses. Vaccine and placebo groups showed comparable non-spike TCR breadth.

The chain joins TRBV7-2 to TRBJ2-1, with TRBD1 as a possible D gene (6 bases). The sequencing here drew on peripheral blood, taken after recovery from COVID-19. This receptor was identified in a human donor who had recovered from COVID-19. The CDR3 sequence is CASSLSTGHNEQFF. Here the CDR3 DNA reads TGTGCCAGCAGCTTATCAACAGGGCACAATGAGCAGTTCTTC.